This T cell receptor beta chain came from a study of T-cell reconstitution after alpha-beta-depleted transplantation in children. The TCRbeta library was prepared with unique molecular identifiers. TCRdb redid the calling of the PCR reads with MiXCR, one entry per CDR3 protein. The table shows 400,000 to 450,000 distinct CDR3 sequences, with 43% occurring only once. CDR1 MNHEY and CDR2 SMNVEV come from the germline V gene (reference sequence). This CDR3 spans 14 amino acids. Trimming at V came to 6 bases and at J to 5 bases, leaving 9 bases not matched to a gene. A remark on this clonotype: Its target is not known.

Whole-study findings and limits: After transplant, high TCRbeta diversity at day 60 in some patients arose from surviving recipient T cells and thymic progenitors. A year post-transplant, T-cell counts and diversity derived mostly from newly produced T cells. Several hundred expanded graft clones reportedly supplied alpha-beta T cells about two months after transplant.

This clonotype was obtained from a girl aged 2 to 10 with aplastic anemia, due to receive a stem cell transplant. J is TRBJ2-7 and V is TRBV27; 8 bases align to TRBD2. The sample was PBMCs, taken before TCRalphabeta/CD19-depleted stem cell transplant. The CDR3: CASRPPGLAHEQYF. CDR3 DNA sequence: TGTGCCAGCAGACCCCCTGGACTAGCCCACGAGCAGTACTTC.